This TCR beta chain is drawn from a study of blood T cell repertoires in COVID-19. This CDR3 comprises 13 residues. V shed 1 base and J shed 4 bases, with 5 bases lying between them. TCRdb's copy holds only in-frame clones and misses some; the assay was immunoSEQ multiplex PCR. This sample has 110,000 or so clones; more than 75% occur once, and the top ten carry around 8%. The TCR was taken from a woman aged 40 to 50 with acute or convalescent COVID-19. The chain recombines TRBV12-3 or TRBV12-4 with TRBJ1-3; possibly TRBD1 for D (5 bases). What was sequenced was peripheral blood. CDR3: CASSLEGGNTIYF. The CDR3 DNA reads TGTGCCAGCAGTTTAGAGGGGGGAAACACCATATATTTT.